This T cell receptor beta chain was captured in a study of identifying expanded T cells in peripheral blood. Germline V gene lookup returns CDR1 MDHEN and CDR2 SYDVKM. The CDR3 contains 11 residues. V lost 6 bases and J lost 2, with 3 bases in between. Collection occurred without any documented infections or immune events in donors. Repertoires were generated with immunoSEQ multiplex PCR, while TCRdb's copy carries only in-frame clones and drops some. The data show 100,000 or so clones, about nine tenths seen once. What was sequenced was blood. The chain uses TRBV28 and TRBJ2-3; D not certain. The source of this sequence is a person between 18 and 69 years old in good health. CDR3 region: CASRDTDTQYF. Written as DNA, the CDR3 is TGTGCCAGCAGGGACACAGATACGCAGTATTTT.